Described below is a single T cell receptor beta chain sequence and its context. Its antigen is still unknown. No much larger clone is present one base from it, and per-base qualities are unavailable. In the prospective study, participants were roughly 18 to 100 years old, resided in 25 or so geographic areas of the United States, and were enrolled through a virtual design. In the prospective study, participants were assigned to cohorts based on the clinical history participants reported in a screening survey and a study questionnaire. A participant counted as exposed if, within 2 weeks of entering the study, that participant had been in contact with someone who had a PCR-confirmed or clinician-diagnosed COVID-19 case. Mobile phlebotomists in the prospective study collected whole blood, serum and a nasopharyngeal or oropharyngeal swab from every participant. Prospective study participants could optionally give additional blood draws and questionnaires over an approximately 2-month period. Prospective study blood samples were shipped either frozen or at room temperature before DNA extraction.

V is pruned by 2 bases and J by 8 bases, leaving 9 bases of the junction without a gene match. CDR1 and CDR2, per the germline V gene, are SGHAT and FQNNGV. Taken from cysteine to phenylalanine, the CDR3 has 16 residues. Kept here is only the CDR3 DNA, which spans 48 bases and is read in frame from base 1. The entry originates in a study of blood T cell repertoires in COVID-19 (TCRdb year 2020). At the level of the whole study: Samples from collaborators originated in the United States, Italy and Spain and spanned both the acute and convalescent phases of COVID-19. The material from the prospective study consisted of cDNA or gDNA derived from T cells, B-cell-depleted T cells, or PBMCs. Subjects who had been exposed to COVID-19, were actively infected with it, or had recovered from it provided the deeply sampled blood TCRbeta repertoires that made up the dataset. A freely available public database, intended as a resource for researchers studying the immune response to SARS-CoV-2, is where the repertoires were released. Samples came from the ongoing ImmuneRACE study (first 160 participants) plus 1,254 subjects from 6 global collaborators. Nearly every sample came with metadata listing a de-identified subject ID, COVID-19 status, age in years and sex. Where available, HLA class I and class II types were taken from metadata supplied by the sample provider and were not determined by assay-based typing. Here is what the overall study found, with its caveats: The amount of clinical and demographic metadata varied by source and participant and was provided uncurated.

The immunoSEQ Assay, a bias-controlled multiplex PCR, was used to amplify TCRbeta CDR3 regions from genomic DNA. On the study's bioinformatics: Nucleated cell counts per sample were estimated from amplification of reference gene primers within the assay. To quantify the absolute abundance of each unique TCRbeta CDR3 rearrangement, sequence reads were collapsed and filtered. For each sample, productive Simpson clonality was calculated by taking the square root of Simpson's diversity index across productive rearrangements. TCRdb re-hosts the immuneACCESS table, in-frame sequences only. Its copies lack some clones; in the studies checked, an unresolved V gene accounts for under half of them, and the cause for the rest is not known. V and J calls and clone size follow that table, whereas D and trimming were derived from the DNA. The sample data list hundreds of thousands of clones, and around nine tenths of these were observed just once. The top ten clonotypes cover roughly 2.9% of the sample.

Recombination linked TRBV11-2 to TRBJ2-1, and 10 junctional nucleotides match TRBD1. Input material: PBMCs or T cells enriched from blood (not recorded which). This clonotype was sampled from a woman between 50 and 59 years old who had been exposed to COVID-19. DNA sequence: TGTGCCAGCAGCTTATCGTGGGACAGGGGTAGGGATGAGCAGTTCTTC. Its protein reads: CASSLSWDRGRDEQFF.